The clone carrying this T cell receptor beta chain was seen repeatedly, ten times or more. The antigen is unknown. This sample was taken from a study of T-cell reconstitution after alpha-beta-depleted transplantation in children. Unique molecular identifiers were used to barcode this TCRbeta library. TCRdb passed the PCR reads through MiXCR, listing each CDR3 protein once. This sample has about 900,000 distinct CDR3 sequences, with about 29% found just once. V shed 3 bases and J 12 bases; nucleotides not matched to a gene: 5. This CDR3 spans 11 amino acids. Whole-study findings and limits: Surviving recipient T cells and intrathymic progenitors accounted for some patients' high TCRbeta diversity at day 60. Reportedly, roughly two months post-transplant, alpha-beta T cells arose from several hundred expanded graft clones. T-cell numbers and diversity, one year after transplant, stemmed largely from T cells that were newly produced.

This TCR derives from a boy under two years old who had a stem cell transplant for SCID, so the T cells may come from the graft donor. The specimen comprised PBMCs, mostly from graft donor cells, sampled 360 days after TCRalphabeta/CD19-depleted stem cell transplant. The gene calls are TRBV12-3 or TRBV12-4 and TRBJ2-7, with 7 bases fitting TRBD2. This CDR3 reads CASSLGRVRYF. The CDR3 bases are TGTGCCAGCAGTTTGGGGAGGGTTAGGTACTTC.